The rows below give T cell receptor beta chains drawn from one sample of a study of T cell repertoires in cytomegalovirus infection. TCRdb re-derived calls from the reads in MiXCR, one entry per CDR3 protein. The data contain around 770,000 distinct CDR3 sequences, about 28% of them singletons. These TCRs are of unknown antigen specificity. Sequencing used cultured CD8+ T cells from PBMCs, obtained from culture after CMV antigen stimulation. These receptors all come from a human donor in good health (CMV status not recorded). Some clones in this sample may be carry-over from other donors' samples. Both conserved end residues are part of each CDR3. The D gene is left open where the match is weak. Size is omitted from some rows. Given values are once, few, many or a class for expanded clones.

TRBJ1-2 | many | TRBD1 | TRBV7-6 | CASTLDRANYGYTF | TGTGCCAGCACCTTGGACAGGGCGAACTATGGCTACACCTTC
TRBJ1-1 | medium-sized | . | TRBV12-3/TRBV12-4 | CASSFGVVTEAFF | TGTGCCAGCAGTTTCGGGGTCGTCACTGAAGCTTTCTTT
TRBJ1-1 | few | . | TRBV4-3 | CARRQVRNTEAFF | TGCGCCAGGAGGCAGGTACGGAACACTGAAGCTTTCTTT
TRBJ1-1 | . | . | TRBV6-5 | CASISGGEGVTEAFF | TGTGCCAGCATTAGTGGGGGCGAAGGGGTCACTGAAGCTTTCTTT
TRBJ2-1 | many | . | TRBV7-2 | CASSLVGGTYNEQFF | TGTGCCAGCAGCTTAGTTGGGGGAACCTACAATGAGCAGTTCTTC
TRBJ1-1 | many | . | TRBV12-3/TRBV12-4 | CASTPGTRGVPAFF | TGTGCCAGCACCCCGGGGACCCGGGGGGTTCCAGCTTTCTTT
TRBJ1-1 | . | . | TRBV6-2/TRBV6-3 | CASSGQFNTEAFF | TGTGCCAGCTCAGGACAGTTTAACACTGAAGCTTTCTTT
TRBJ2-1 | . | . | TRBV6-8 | CASSDRSNEQFF | TGTGCCAGCTCGGACAGAAGCAATGAGCAGTTCTTC
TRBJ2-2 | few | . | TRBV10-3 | CAIKGGTGELFF | TGTGCCATCAAAGGCGGCACCGGGGAGCTGTTTTTT
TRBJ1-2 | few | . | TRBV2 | CASPSEGGGYTF | TGTGCCAGCCCGAGTGAAGGGGGAGGCTACACCTTC
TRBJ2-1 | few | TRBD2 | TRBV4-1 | CASSQNSGGGYNEQFF | TGCGCCAGCAGCCAAAATAGCGGGGGGGGTTACAATGAGCAGTTCTTC
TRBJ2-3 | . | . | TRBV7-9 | CASSWGRVTDTQYF | TGTGCCAGCAGCTGGGGCAGGGTCACAGATACGCAGTATTTT
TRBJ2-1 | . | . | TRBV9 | CASSVGPNEQFF | TGTGCCAGCAGCGTAGGACCCAATGAGCAGTTCTTC
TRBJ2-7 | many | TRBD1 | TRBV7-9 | CASSSATGPYEQYF | TGTGCCAGCAGCTCCGCGACAGGGCCCTACGAGCAGTACTTC
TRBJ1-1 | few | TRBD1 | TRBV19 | CASNGGYRGPTEAFF | TGTGCCAGTAATGGGGGGTACAGGGGGCCCACTGAAGCTTTCTTT
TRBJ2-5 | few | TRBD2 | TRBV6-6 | CASSGGHSGGYQETQYF | TGTGCCAGCAGTGGGGGGCATAGCGGGGGGTACCAAGAGACCCAGTACTTC
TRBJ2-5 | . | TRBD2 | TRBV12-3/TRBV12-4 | CASSVAGGTMAQYF | TGTGCCAGCAGCGTAGCGGGGGGGACAATGGCCCAGTACTTC
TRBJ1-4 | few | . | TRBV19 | CASSIEGLSGKLFF | TGTGCCAGTAGTATAGAGGGCCTTAGCGGAAAACTGTTTTTT
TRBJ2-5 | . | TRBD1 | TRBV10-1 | CASSDFWTGNQETQYF | TGCGCCAGCAGTGACTTTTGGACAGGGAACCAAGAGACCCAGTACTTC
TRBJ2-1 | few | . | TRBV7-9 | CASSVRADYNEQFF | TGTGCCAGCAGCGTAAGGGCAGACTACAATGAGCAGTTCTTC
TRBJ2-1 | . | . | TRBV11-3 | CASSFRGGLYDEQFF | TGTGCCAGCAGCTTTCGAGGGGGGCTCTACGATGAGCAGTTCTTC
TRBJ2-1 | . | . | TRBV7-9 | CASSLRADYNEQFF | TGTGCCAGCAGCCTTAGGGCCGACTACAATGAGCAGTTCTTC
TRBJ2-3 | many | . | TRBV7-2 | CASSPLEGMTDTQYF | TGTGCCAGCAGCCCCCTAGAGGGTATGACAGATACGCAGTATTTT
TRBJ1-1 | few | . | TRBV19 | CASSIRVNTEAFF | TGTGCCAGTAGTATAAGAGTGAACACTGAAGCTTTCTTT
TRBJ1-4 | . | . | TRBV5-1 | CASSFKAYNEKLFF | TGCGCCAGCAGCTTCAAGGCCTATAATGAAAAACTGTTTTTT
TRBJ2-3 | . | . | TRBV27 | CASNVGAVHSDTQYF | TGTGCCAGCAATGTTGGTGCAGTTCATTCCGATACGCAGTATTTT
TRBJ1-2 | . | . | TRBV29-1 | CSVEARGDGYTF | TGCAGCGTTGAAGCTCGGGGAGATGGCTACACCTTC
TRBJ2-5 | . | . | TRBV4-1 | CASSQVKDPQETQYF | TGCGCCAGCAGCCAAGTGAAGGATCCTCAAGAGACCCAGTACTTC
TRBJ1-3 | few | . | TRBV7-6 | CASSFDWEGSGNTIYF | TGTGCCAGCAGCTTTGACTGGGAAGGCTCTGGAAACACCATATATTTT
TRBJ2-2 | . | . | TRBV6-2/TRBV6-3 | CASSYPPGVNTGELFF | TGTGCCAGCAGTTACCCCCCTGGGGTTAACACCGGGGAGCTGTTTTTT
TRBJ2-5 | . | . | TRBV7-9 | CAEQGYQETQYF | TGTGCCGAACAGGGTTACCAAGAGACCCAGTACTTC
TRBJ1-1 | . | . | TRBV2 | CASSDGGEWRHTEAFF | TGTGCCAGCAGTGACGGGGGGGAATGGAGGCATACTGAAGCTTTCTTT
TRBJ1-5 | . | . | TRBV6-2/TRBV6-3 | CASSYWTGNQPQHF | TGTGCCAGCAGTTACTGGACAGGCAATCAGCCCCAGCATTTT
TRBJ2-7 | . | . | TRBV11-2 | CASSLFPGQVYEQYF | TGTGCCAGCAGCTTATTTCCCGGCCAGGTCTACGAGCAGTACTTC
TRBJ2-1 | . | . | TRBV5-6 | CASSLALWAGSPLNFSYNEQFF | TGTGCCAGCAGCTTGGCCTTATGGGCAGGAAGTCCCCTTAACTTTTCTTACAATGAGCAGTTCTTC
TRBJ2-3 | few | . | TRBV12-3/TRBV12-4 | CASRFPGEADTQYF | TGTGCCAGCAGATTCCCGGGGGAGGCAGATACGCAGTATTTT
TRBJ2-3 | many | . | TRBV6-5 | CASSYETDTQYF | TGTGCCAGCAGTTACGAAACAGATACGCAGTATTTT